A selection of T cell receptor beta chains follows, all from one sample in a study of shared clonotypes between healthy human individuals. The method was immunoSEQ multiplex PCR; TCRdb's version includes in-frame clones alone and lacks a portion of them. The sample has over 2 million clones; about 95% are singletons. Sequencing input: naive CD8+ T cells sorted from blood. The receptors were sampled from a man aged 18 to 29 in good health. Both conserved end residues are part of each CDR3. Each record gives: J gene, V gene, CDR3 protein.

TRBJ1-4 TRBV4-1 CASSQVLGGDNEKLFF
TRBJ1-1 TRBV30 CAWSVLGTEAFF
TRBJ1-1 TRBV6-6 CASSSLLQGMNTEAFF
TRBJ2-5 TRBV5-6 CASSWGLETQYF
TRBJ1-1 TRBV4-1 CASSHTGVGTEAFF
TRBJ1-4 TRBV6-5 CASSYRGPNEKLFF
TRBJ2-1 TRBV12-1 CASSPDLAGGPEFF
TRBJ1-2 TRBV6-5 CASSYQGAGGYGYTF
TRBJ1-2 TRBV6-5 CASSYADYGTNYGYTF
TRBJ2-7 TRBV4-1 CASSQDLATGSYEQYF
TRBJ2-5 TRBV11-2 CASSYGGGTSETQYF
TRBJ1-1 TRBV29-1 CSVEPRAAMNTEAFF
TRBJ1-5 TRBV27 CASSSRGIQYQPQHF
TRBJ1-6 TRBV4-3 CASSQGKGSPLHF
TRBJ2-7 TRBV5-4 CASSPLAGAYEQYF
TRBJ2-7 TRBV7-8 CASSFGLAGGTISYEQYF
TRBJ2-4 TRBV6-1 CASSEGEGNIQYF